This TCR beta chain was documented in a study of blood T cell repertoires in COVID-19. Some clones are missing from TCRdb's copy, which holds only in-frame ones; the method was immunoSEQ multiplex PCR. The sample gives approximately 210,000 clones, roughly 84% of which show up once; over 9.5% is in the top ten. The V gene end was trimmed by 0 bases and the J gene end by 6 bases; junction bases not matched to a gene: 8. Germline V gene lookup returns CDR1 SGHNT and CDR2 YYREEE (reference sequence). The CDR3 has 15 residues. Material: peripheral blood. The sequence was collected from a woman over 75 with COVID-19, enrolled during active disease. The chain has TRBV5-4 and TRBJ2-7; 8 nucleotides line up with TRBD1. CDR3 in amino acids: CASSLALGTGGEQYF. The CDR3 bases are TGTGCCAGCAGCTTGGCCTTAGGGACAGGAGGCGAGCAGTACTTC.